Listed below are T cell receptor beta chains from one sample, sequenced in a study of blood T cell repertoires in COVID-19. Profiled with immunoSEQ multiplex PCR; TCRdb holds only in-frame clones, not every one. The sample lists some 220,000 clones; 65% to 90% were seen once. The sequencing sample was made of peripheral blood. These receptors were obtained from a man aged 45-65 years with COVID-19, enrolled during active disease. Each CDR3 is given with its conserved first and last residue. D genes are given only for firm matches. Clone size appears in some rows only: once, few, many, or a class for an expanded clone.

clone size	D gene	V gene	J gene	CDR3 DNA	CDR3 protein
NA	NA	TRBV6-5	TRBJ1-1	TGTGCCAGCAGCCGTCGCCAGGGGAGAACTGAAGCTTTCTTT	CASSRRQGRTEAFF
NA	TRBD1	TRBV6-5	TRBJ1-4	TGTGCCAGCAGTTTACAGGGGGACCGGGAAAAACTGTTTTTT	CASSLQGDREKLFF
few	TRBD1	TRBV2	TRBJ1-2	TGTGCCAGCAGGACCGGGACAGGGCTCAACTATGGCTACACCTTC	CASRTGTGLNYGYTF
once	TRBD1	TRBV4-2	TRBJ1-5	TGTGCCAGCAGCCAACAAACAGGGGGAAGTCAGCCCCAGCATTTT	CASSQQTGGSQPQHF
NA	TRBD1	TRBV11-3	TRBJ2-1	TGTGCCAGCAGCCACCGGGACAGGGGAACTGCTGAGCAGTTCTTC	CASSHRDRGTAEQFF
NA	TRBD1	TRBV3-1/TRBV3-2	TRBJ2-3	TGTGCCAGCAGCCAATATAACAGGGGTAGCACAGATACGCAGTATTTT	CASSQYNRGSTDTQYF
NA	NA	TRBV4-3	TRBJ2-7	TGCGCCAGCAGCCAAGGTCGGAGTAGAGCCTACGAGCAGTACTTC	CASSQGRSRAYEQYF
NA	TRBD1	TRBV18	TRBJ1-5	TGTGCCAGCTCAGTCCAGGGGGCAAACAATCAGCCCCAGCATTTT	CASSVQGANNQPQHF
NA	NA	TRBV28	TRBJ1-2	TGTGCCAGCAGCTCCTGGGACACCAGTAACTATGGCTACACCTTC	CASSSWDTSNYGYTF
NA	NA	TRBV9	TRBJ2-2	TGTGCCAGCAGCGTACAGGTCATTACGAACACCGGGGAGCTGTTTTTT	CASSVQVITNTGELFF
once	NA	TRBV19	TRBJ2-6	TGTGCCAGTAGAAGACAGGCCGACTCTGGGGCCAACGTCCTGACTTTC	CASRRQADSGANVLTF
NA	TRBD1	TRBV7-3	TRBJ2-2	TGTGCCAGCAGCTTAAGTCCGGCAGGGGGCACCGGGGAGCTGTTTTTT	CASSLSPAGGTGELFF
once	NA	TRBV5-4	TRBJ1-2	TGTGCCAGCAGCTTGACAGCTAACTATGGCTACACCTTC	CASSLTANYGYTF
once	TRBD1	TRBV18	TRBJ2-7	TGTGCCAGCTCACCTGGACAGGTAGGCTACGAGCAGTACTTC	CASSPGQVGYEQYF
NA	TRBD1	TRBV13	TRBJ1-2	TGTGCCAGCAGCTTAACCGGGACAGGGGTCGCAGGTACTAACTATGGCTACACCTTC	CASSLTGTGVAGTNYGYTF
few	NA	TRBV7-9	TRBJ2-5	TGTGCCAGCAGCTTATCCGGCCAAGAGACCCAGTACTTC	CASSLSGQETQYF